Listed below are T cell receptor beta chains from one sample, sequenced in a study of cytomegalovirus exposure and HLA in healthy donors. Only in-frame clones appear in the TCRdb table, and some are missing; sequencing was by immunoSEQ multiplex PCR. The sample consists of about 200,000 clones, about four fifths of them appearing once. Material: PBMCs. Every receptor here comes from a boy aged 2 to 10 in good health and CMV-seronegative. CDR3s include the opening cysteine and the closing phenylalanine or tryptophan. The order of the fields is V gene, J gene, clone size, D gene, CDR3 DNA, CDR3 protein. D genes are given only for firm matches. The listing skips clone size in some rows; elsewhere it reads once, few, many or a size class.

TRBV19	TRBJ2-2	.	.	TGTGCCAGTCGACTTACAAACACCGGGGAGCTGTTTTTT	CASRLTNTGELFF
TRBV6-5	TRBJ1-2	.	.	TGTGCCAGCAGTTTCCAGGCGGCGGGGAATGGCTACACCTTC	CASSFQAAGNGYTF
TRBV7-2	TRBJ1-1	once	.	TGTGCCAGCAGCTTAGCGCTAGGGGTGAACACTGAAGCTTTCTTT	CASSLALGVNTEAFF
TRBV30	TRBJ2-7	.	TRBD1	TGTGCCTGGAGTCCCGGGACAGGGTCTAGGGACGAGCAGTACTTC	CAWSPGTGSRDEQYF
TRBV29-1	TRBJ2-7	.	TRBD2	TGCAGCGCATTAGCGGGGGGCTACGAGCAGTACTTC	CSALAGGYEQYF
TRBV18	TRBJ2-7	.	TRBD1	TGTGCCAGCTCTCAAGGACAGGGGGGAATCTACGAGCAGTACTTC	CASSQGQGGIYEQYF
TRBV9	TRBJ1-4	.	.	TGTGCCAGCAGCCCAGGGGTCTCTAATGAAAAACTGTTTTTT	CASSPGVSNEKLFF
TRBV6-1	TRBJ2-7	.	TRBD1	TGTGCCAGCAGTGAAAGGGACAGGGTAGTGCAGTACTTC	CASSERDRVVQYF
TRBV27	TRBJ1-4	.	.	TGTGCCAGCAGGCGGAGGAGAGGAGAAAAACTGTTTTTT	CASRRRRGEKLFF
TRBV19	TRBJ2-1	.	TRBD2	TGTGCCAGTAGTATCCAAGCGGGGGCGTACAATGAGCAGTTCTTC	CASSIQAGAYNEQFF
TRBV15	TRBJ1-1	.	.	TGTGCCACCAGCAGGGTGGGTGGGGTCGGGGTCGGGAACACTGAAGCTTTCTTT	CATSRVGGVGVGNTEAFF